The 15 T cell receptor beta chains listed next were all sequenced from one sample in a study of shared clonotypes between healthy human individuals. Generated by immunoSEQ multiplex PCR, the TCRdb table keeps only in-frame clones and is missing some. This sample carries about half a million clones, about 84% of them seen once, and the ten largest clones take more than 9.5%. Sequenced: PBMCs. Source of these receptors: a woman aged 35 to 49 in good health. Some clones in this sample may be carry-over from other donors' samples.

This clone was recorded only once. The chain couples TRBV10-3 to TRBJ2-3; the match to TRBD2 covers 7 bases. Germline V lookup: CDR1 ENHRY, CDR2 SYGVKD. The CDR3 runs to 15 residues. J was trimmed by 2 bases and V by 6 bases; bases with no gene match: 8. CDR3 sequence reads: CAIRGRGTNTDTQYF. The DNA for the CDR3 is TGTGCCATCAGGGGGAGGGGAACCAACACAGATACGCAGTATTTT.

As for this clone: A far larger clone is one nucleotide away, so this likely arose from a read error. V and J are TRBV5-1 and TRBJ1-3; 7 nucleotides align to TRBD1. The CDR3 spans 16 residues. The J segment lost 0 bases and the V segment lost 1 base, leaving 4 bases of the junction unmatched. Germline CDR1 and CDR2: SGHRS and YFSETQ. CDR3 DNA: TGCGCCAGCAGCTTGTGGACAGGCTACTCTGGAAACACCATATATTTT. Residues: CASSLWTGYSGNTIYF.

V gene TRBV27 combines with J gene TRBJ2-1; D uncertain. Per germline, CDR1 MNHEY and CDR2 SMNVEV (reference sequence). CDR3 length: 14 amino acids. The ends were cut back, 6 bases at V and 0 bases at J, with 9 bases in the middle. The CDR3 DNA reads TGTGCCAGCAGAGACGGCAGCTCCTACAATGAGCAGTTCTTC. This sequence encodes CASRDGSSYNEQFF.

This chain joins TRBV19 and TRBJ2-2, with 8 bases fitting TRBD2. Germline V gene sequence: CDR1 LNHDA, CDR2 SQIVND (reference sequence). This CDR3 is built from 16 residues. V trimming: 5 bases; J trimming: 0 bases; junction bases outside the gene matches: 5. This CDR3 is CASSSSGGANTGELFF. Written as DNA, the CDR3 is TGTGCCAGTAGTTCGAGCGGGGGAGCGAACACCGGGGAGCTGTTTTTT.

The gene calls are TRBV28 and TRBJ1-5; the D is unclear. Germline loops: CDR1 MDHEN, CDR2 SYDVKM. The CDR3 spans 13 residues. Trimming stripped 5 bases from V and 3 bases from J, with 8 bases between. CDR3 sequence reads: CASSLPLNQPQHF. CDR3 in DNA: TGTGCCAGCAGTCTTCCACTCAATCAGCCCCAGCATTTT.

About this clone: The sample carries other DNA sequences with the same CDR3. The chain uses TRBV30 and TRBJ1-1; D is uncertain. Germline CDR1 reads GTSNPN; CDR2 reads SVGIG (reference sequence). V was shortened by 0 bases and J by 1 base, with 6 bases between the two germline ends. This CDR3 has 13 residues. The CDR3 spells CAWSVTENTEAFF. CDR3 DNA: TGTGCCTGGAGTGTAACCGAGAACACTGAAGCTTTCTTT. The full variable domain, its missing parts supplied by reference TRBV30 and TRBJ1-1, is SQTIHQWPATLVQPVGSPLSLECTVEGTSNPNLYWYRQAAGRGLQLLFYSVGIGQISSEVPQNLSASRPQDRQFILSSKKLLLSDSGFYLCAWSVTENTEAFFGQGTRLTVV.

V gene TRBV9 combines with J gene TRBJ2-3, with D possibly matching TRBD2 (6 bases). Germline assignment: CDR1 SGDLS and CDR2 YYNGEE. This CDR3 has 12 residues. The germline V and J ends were trimmed by 4 bases and 8 bases, with 11 bases remaining between them. DNA of the CDR3: TGTGCCAGCAGCCTGACTAGTTCTACGCAGTATTTT. This gives the protein CASSLTSSTQYF.

The chain recombines TRBV28 with TRBJ2-1; 10 nucleotides agree with TRBD2. Trimming took 3 bases from V and 6 from J; bases not matched to a gene: 8. Per germline, CDR1 MDHEN and CDR2 SYDVKM. The CDR3 is 16 amino acids. CDR3 loop: CASSFFSSGRRNEQFF. Here the CDR3 DNA reads TGTGCCAGCAGTTTTTTCTCTAGCGGGAGACGCAATGAGCAGTTCTTC.

The chain has TRBV5-4 and TRBJ1-2, with D unresolved. Germline CDR1 is SGHNT and CDR2 is YYREEE (reference sequence). Trimming removed 2 bases from V and 2 bases from J, with 7 bases in between. There are 13 residues in the CDR3. DNA of the CDR3: TGTGCCAGCAGCTTCTCGGGAAACTATGGCTACACCTTC. It is translated as CASSFSGNYGYTF.

In regard to this clone: A read error likely explains this, since a far larger clone differs by one base. Different DNA sequences within this sample yield the same CDR3. The chain uses TRBV25-1 and TRBJ2-6, with D tentatively TRBD1 (5 bases). CDR1 is MGHDK and CDR2 is SYGVNS in the germline V gene. V was clipped by 2 bases and J by 4 bases, with 15 bases between them. The CDR3 covers 17 residues. CDR3 bases: TGTGCCAGCAGTGAAGTCGGTACAGGTACCGGGGCCAACGTCCTGACTTTC. Protein: CASSEVGTGTGANVLTF. Together with reference TRBV25-1 and TRBJ2-6, the CDR3 gives the full variable domain: EADIYQTPRYLVIGTGKKITLECSQTMGHDKMYWYQQDPGMELHLIHYSYGVNSTEKGDLSSESTVSRIRTEHFPLTLESARPSHTSQYLCASSEVGTGTGANVLTFGAGSRLTVL.

The V gene is TRBV5-4, the J gene TRBJ2-7; D possibly matches TRBD1 or TRBD2 (5 bases each). Germline CDR1 is SGHNT and CDR2 is YYREEE (reference sequence). V was cut by 0 bases and J by 9 bases, with 19 bases left in between. This CDR3 is 15 amino acids long. CDR3 loop: CASSLGGAALFGQYF. For the CDR3, the DNA is TGTGCCAGCAGCTTGGGAGGGGCAGCATTGTTCGGGCAGTACTTC.

The chain has TRBV6-5 and TRBJ1-2; 8 bases are a match to TRBD1. The CDR3 is made up of 12 amino acids. CDR1 and CDR2 (germline): MNHEY, SVGAGI. V shed 10 bases, J shed 4 bases, and the junction held 5 bases outside the gene matches. The CDR3 protein is CATATGAYGYTF. DNA of the CDR3: TGTGCCACTGCGACAGGGGCCTATGGCTACACCTTC.

Turning to this clone: The sample has other DNA sequences that encode this CDR3 too. V gene TRBV28 combines with J gene TRBJ1-2; TRBD1 agrees at 9 bases. Germline-derived CDR1 and CDR2 are MDHEN and SYDVKM. The CDR3 has 14 amino acids. The V gene end was trimmed by 1 base and the J gene end by 4 bases; junction bases not matched to a gene: 1. The CDR3 DNA sequence: TGTGCCAGCAGTTTATTGACAGGGGGCTATGGCTACACCTTC. It translates to CASSLLTGGYGYTF.

Details on this clone: This CDR3 is also generated by other DNA sequences in the sample. V is TRBV5-1 and J is TRBJ2-7, with D possibly matching TRBD1 (6 bases). The length of the CDR3 is 14 residues. CDR1 is SGHRS, CDR2 YFSETQ, per germline. With 0 bases removed from V and 2 bases from J, the gap between germline ends came to 9 bases. The CDR3 sequence: CASSLAGDPYEQYF. The DNA of the CDR3 is TGCGCCAGCAGCTTGGCAGGGGACCCCTACGAGCAGTACTTC.

The CDR3 reads CASIGGADGNTIYF. The CDR3 nucleotides are TGTGCCAGCATTGGCGGGGCAGATGGAAACACCATATATTTT. This rearrangement joins TRBV28 to TRBJ1-3, with a weak D call TRBD1 (5 bases). The germline V and J ends were trimmed by 7 bases and 3 bases, with 13 bases remaining between them. Germline V CDR1 and CDR2: MDHEN, SYDVKM. The CDR3 extends over 14 amino acids. Complete variable domain (other parts from reference TRBV28 and TRBJ1-3): DVKVTQSSRYLVKRTGEKVFLECVQDMDHENMFWYRQDPGLGLRLIYFSYDVKMKEKGDIPEGYSVSREKKERFSLILESASTNQTSMYLCASIGGADGNTIYFGEGSWLTVV.